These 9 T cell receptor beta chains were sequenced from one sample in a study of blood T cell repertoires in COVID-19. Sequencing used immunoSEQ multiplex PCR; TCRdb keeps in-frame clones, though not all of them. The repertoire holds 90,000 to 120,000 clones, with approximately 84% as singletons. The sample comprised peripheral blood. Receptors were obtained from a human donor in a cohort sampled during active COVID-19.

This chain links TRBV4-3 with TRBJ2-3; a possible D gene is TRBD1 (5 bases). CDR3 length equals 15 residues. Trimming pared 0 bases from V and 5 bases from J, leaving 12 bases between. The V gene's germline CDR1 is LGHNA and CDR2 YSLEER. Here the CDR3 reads CASSQEGAKGDTQYF. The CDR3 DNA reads TGCGCCAGCAGCCAAGAAGGGGCCAAGGGAGATACGCAGTATTTT.

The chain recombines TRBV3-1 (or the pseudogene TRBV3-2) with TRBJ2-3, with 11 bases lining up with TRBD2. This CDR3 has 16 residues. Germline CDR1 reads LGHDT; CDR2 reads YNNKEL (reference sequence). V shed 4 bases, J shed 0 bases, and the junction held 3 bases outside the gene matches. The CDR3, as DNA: TGTGCCAGCAGCCCGGGACTAGCGGAGAGCACAGATACGCAGTATTTT. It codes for CASSPGLAESTDTQYF.

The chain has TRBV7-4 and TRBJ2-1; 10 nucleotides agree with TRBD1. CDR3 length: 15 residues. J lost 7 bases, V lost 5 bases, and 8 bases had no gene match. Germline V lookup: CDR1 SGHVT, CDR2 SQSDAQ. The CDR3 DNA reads TGTGCCAGCAGCACTCCGGGACAGGGGTTGAATGAGCAGTTCTTC. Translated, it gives CASSTPGQGLNEQFF.

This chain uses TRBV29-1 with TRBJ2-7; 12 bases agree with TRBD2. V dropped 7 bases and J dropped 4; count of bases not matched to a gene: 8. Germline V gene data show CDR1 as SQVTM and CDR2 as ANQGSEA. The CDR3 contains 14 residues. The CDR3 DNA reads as TGCAGCGAGGGCCTAGCGGGAGGGATTTACGAGCAGTACGTC. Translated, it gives CSEGLAGGIYEQYV.

The CDR3 sequence: CASSLAAGGVGDTQYF. The CDR3 DNA sequence: TGTGCCAGCAGCTTGGCCGCGGGAGGGGTGGGAGATACGCAGTATTTT. The V gene is TRBV5-5, the J gene TRBJ2-3; 9 bases align to TRBD2. In germline, CDR1 is SGHKS, CDR2 YYEKEE (reference sequence). Trimming removed 0 bases from V and 5 bases from J; junction bases left unmatched: 7. The CDR3 loop spans 16 amino acids.

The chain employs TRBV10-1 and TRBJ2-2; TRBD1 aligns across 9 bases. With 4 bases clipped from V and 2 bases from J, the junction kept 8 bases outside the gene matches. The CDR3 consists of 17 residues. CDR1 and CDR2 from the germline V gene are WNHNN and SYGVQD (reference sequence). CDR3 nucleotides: TGCGCCAGCAGTGGCTATATGGGACAGGGTAACACCGGGGAGCTGTTTTTT. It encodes CASSGYMGQGNTGELFF.

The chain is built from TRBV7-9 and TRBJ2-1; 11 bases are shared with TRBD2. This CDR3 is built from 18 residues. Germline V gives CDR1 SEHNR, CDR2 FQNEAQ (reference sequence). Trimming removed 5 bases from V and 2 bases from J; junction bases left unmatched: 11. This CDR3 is CASSPRLAGRRTYNEQFF. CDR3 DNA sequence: TGTGCCAGCAGCCCGAGACTAGCGGGAAGGAGAACCTACAATGAGCAGTTCTTC. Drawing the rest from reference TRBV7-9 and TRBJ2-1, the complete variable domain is DTGVSQNPRHKITKRGQNVTFRCDPISEHNRLYWYRQTLGQGPEFLTYFQNEAQLEKSRLLSDRFSAERPKGSFSTLEIQRTEQGDSAMYLCASSPRLAGRRTYNEQFFGPGTRLTVL.

The CDR3 protein is CAWKRGFIPNSPLHF. The CDR3 region has the DNA TGTGCCTGGAAGCGGGGTTTCATACCTAATTCACCCCTCCACTTT. This rearrangement joins TRBV30 to TRBJ1-6; D is unclear. The CDR3 length is 15 residues. The V end was cut by 4 bases, the J end by 6 bases, with 16 bases between. CDR1 and CDR2 from the germline V gene are GTSNPN and SVGIG (reference sequence).

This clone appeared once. The CDR3 nucleotides read TGCAGCGTTGAAGATGGGACAGGGGGCGCGGATACGCAGTATTTT. Its translation is CSVEDGTGGADTQYF. This chain uses TRBV29-1 with TRBJ2-3, with 12 nucleotides matching TRBD1. The germline gives CDR1 SQVTM, CDR2 ANQGSEA. V dropped 0 bases and J dropped 6; count of bases not matched to a gene: 4. The CDR3 contains 15 residues.